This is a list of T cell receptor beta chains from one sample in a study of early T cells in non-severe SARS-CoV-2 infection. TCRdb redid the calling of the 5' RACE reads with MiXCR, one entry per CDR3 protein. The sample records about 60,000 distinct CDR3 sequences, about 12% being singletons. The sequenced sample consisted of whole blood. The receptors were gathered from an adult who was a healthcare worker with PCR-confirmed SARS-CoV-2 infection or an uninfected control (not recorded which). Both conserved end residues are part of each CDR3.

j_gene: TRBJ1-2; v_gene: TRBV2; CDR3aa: CASSAPNTGVDYGYTF
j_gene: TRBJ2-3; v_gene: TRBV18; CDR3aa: CASSPFYKEGTDTQYF
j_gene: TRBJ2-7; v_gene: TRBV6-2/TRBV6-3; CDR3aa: CASSSPGQVSYEQYF
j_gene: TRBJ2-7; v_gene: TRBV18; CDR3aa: CASSPPIGGGGEQYF
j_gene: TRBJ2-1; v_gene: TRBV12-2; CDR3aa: CASRLDGIHNEQFF
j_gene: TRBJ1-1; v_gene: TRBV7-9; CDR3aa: CASSTKDVGLNTEAFF
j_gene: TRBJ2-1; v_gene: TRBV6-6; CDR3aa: CASSYSWSGSYNEQFF
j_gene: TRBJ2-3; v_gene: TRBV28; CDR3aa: CASSFLSTDTQYF
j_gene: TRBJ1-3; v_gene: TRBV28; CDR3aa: CASRHRAFSGNTIYF
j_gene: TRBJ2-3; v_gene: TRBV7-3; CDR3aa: CASSLTGGTDTQYF
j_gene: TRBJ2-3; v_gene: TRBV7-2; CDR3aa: CASSLMARGGDTQYF
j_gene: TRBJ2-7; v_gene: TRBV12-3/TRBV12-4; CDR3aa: CASTAPWASYEQYF
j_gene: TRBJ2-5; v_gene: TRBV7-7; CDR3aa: CASSGGGFPQETQYF
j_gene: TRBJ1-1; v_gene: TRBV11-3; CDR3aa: CASSFDGGTEAFF
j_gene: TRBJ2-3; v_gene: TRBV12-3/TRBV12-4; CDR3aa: CASRLAGGADTQYF
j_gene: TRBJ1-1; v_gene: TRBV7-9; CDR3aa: CASSSGQSHTEAFF
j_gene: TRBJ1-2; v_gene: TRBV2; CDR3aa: CASSEEDLENTF
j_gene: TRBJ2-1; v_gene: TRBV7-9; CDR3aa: CAVSVTGSSYNEQFF
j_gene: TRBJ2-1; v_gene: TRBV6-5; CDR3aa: CASNGGGYNEQFF
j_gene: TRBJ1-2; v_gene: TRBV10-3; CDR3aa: CAISELEGYTF
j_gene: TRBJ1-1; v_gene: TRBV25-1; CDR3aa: CASSVQAFF
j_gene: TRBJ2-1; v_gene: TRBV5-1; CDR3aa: CASSLISASGSVGNEQFF
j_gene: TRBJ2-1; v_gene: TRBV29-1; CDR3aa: CSSERGSGNEQFF
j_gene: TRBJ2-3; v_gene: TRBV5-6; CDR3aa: CASSLQGYWAQYF
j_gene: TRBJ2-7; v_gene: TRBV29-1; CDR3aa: CSVEVRDSSYEQYF
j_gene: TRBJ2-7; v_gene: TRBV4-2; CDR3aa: CASSPGTANYEQYF
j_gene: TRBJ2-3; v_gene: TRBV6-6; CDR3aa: CASSYGIRAIESHADTQYF
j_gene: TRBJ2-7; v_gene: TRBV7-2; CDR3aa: CASSLTNGPYEQYF
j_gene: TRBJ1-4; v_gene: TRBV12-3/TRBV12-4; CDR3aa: CASSPGVGAGEKLFF
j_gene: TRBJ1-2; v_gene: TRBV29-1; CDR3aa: CSAGFDNYGYTF
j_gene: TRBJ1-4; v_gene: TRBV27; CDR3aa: CASSLYRGGEKLFF
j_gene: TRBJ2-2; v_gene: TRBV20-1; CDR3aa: CSFRDSRNTGELFF
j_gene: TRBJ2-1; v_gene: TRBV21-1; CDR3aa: CASSKSDGRVFNEQFF
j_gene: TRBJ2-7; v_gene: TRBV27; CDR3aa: CASSLSGSNYEQYF
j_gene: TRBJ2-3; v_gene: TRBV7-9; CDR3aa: CASSLRDTRTDTQYF
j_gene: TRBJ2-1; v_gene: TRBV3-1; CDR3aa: CASSRRIAGGVDEQFF
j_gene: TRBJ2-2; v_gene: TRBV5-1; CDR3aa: CASSLLPNTGELFF
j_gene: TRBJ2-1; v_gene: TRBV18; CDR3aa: CASSPLAALPNEQFF
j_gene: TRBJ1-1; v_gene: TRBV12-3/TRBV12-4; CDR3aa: CASSLGDSPNTEAFF
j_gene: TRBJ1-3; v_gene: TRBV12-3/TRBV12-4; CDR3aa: CASGKSGNIGNTIYF
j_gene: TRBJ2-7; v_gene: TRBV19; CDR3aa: CASSSGQLNYYEQYF
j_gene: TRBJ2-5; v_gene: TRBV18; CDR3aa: CASSPVRIQETQYF
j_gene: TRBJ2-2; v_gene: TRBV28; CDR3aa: CASSLSTANTGELFF
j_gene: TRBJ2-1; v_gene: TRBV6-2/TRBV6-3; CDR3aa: CASSRKQGNEQFF
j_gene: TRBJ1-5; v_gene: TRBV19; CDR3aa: CASTSAAGYNQPQHF
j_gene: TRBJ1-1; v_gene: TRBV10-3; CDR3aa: CAISVGVGTEAFF
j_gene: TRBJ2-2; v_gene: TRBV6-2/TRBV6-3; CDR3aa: CASSWLVGGPRDTGELFF
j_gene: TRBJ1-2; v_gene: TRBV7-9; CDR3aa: CASSLLRGYGYTF
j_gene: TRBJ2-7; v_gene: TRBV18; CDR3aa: CASSPPEAIYEQYF
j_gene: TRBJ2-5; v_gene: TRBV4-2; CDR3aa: CASSQRDSLQETQYF
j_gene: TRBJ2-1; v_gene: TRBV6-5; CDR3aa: CASSRPRGGSYNEQFF
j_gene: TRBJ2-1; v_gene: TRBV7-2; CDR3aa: CASSWDFYNEQFF
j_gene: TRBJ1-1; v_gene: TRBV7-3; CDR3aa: CASTEGTGTEAFF
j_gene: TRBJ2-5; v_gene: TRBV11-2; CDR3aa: CASSLHRGRGQETQYF